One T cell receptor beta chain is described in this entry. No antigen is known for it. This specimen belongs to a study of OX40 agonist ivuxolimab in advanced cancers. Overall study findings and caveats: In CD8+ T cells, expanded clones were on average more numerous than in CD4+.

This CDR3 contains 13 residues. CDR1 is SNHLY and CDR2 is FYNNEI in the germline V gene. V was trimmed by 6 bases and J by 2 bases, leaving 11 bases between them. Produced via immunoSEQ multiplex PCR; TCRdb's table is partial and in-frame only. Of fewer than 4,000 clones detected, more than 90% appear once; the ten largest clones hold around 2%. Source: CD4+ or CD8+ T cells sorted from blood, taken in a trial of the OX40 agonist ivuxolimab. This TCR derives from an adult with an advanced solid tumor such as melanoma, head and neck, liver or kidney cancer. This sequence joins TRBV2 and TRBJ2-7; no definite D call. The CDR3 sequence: CASRSGPTYEQYF. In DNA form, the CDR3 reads TGTGCCAGCAGATCGGGCCCCACCTACGAGCAGTACTTC.